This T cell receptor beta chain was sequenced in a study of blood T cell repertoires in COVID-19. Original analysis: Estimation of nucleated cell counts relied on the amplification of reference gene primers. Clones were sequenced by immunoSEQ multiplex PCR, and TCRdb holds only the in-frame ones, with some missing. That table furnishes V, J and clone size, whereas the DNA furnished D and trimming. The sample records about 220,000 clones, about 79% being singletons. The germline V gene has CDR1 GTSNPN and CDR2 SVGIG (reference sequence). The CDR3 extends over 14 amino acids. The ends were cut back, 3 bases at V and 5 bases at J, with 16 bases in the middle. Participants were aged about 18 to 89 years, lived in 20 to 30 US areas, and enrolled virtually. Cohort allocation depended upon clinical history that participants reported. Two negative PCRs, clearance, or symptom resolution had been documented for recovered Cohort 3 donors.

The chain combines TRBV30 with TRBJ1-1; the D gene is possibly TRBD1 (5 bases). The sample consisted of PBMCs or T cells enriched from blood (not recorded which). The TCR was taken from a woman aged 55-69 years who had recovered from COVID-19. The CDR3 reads CAWSDHGGGTEAFF. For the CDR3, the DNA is TGTGCCTGGAGCGACCACGGCGGGGGTACTGAAGCTTTCTTT.